The sequence of this T cell receptor (beta chain) was determined in a study of blood T cells in healthy people across ages (dated by TCRdb to between 2014 and 2017). In the study overall: In model experiments, template switching captured roughly one uniquely barcoded TCR beta cDNA molecule for every two T cells. Donors of different ages were randomly distributed across sequencing lanes to avoid experimental bias. Donors were grouped into four age groups: young (average approximately 15 years), middle-aged (less than 40), aged (approximately 67) and long-lived (around 80). To track age-related changes in TCR beta repertoire diversity, the study relied on deep sequencing normalized with unique cDNA molecular identifiers. For two donors (one aged 18 to 29 and one aged 80 or older), the study analyzed two additional independent replicas of 1 million unique cDNA reads from the same blood draw. The paper as a whole reports these results and caveats: The CMV infection status of donors was not known, potentially confounding age-related changes in expanded clonotypes. Since profiling was done on bulk unsorted PBMCs, naive and antigen-experienced compartments could not be conclusively compared. Compared with the aged group, the long-lived group had more naive CD4+ T cells, fewer expanded clones and increased TCR diversity, a pattern suggesting age selection. Total diversity estimates from one million sequenced T cells were considered lower bounds and underestimates. There was a strong correlation between observed TCR beta diversity and the percentage of naive T cells measured by flow cytometry. As age increased, observed TCR beta diversity per million T cells dropped in a roughly linear way, and a significant reduction was already evident by age 40.

Donors were roughly 40 systemically healthy Caucasian individuals from Russia aged roughly 6 to 95 years. Approximately 9.7 milliliters of peripheral blood were drawn from each donor into EDTA-treated Vacutainer tubes. PBMCs were isolated by Ficoll-Paque density-gradient centrifugation, with at least 6.5 million obtained per sample. Trizol reagent was used to extract total RNA from PBMCs, with at least 5 micrograms per sample. The percentages of naive CD45RAhigh/CD27high T cells were determined by flow cytometry on a PBMC aliquot from every donor. V lost 4 bases and J lost 8 bases, and the count of bases not matched to a germline gene is 12. Including the terminal cysteine and phenylalanine, the CDR3 comprises 15 residues. Of the read, only the CDR3 DNA is kept; its 45 bases are in frame from base 1. The germline V gene specifies SGHRS as CDR1 and YFSETQ as CDR2. This clonotype was found a few times. The antigen this receptor binds is unknown. Nothing much larger sits one base from this clone, and base qualities are not available.

Libraries were constructed by 5' RACE. The sequencer was an Illumina HiSeq 2500. A second roughly 6 to 12 cycle PCR used a sample-barcoded 5' primer and a J-beta primer mix. A unique molecular identifier was introduced onto each TCR beta cDNA molecule by a template-switch 5' adaptor carrying 12 random nucleotides. At least 3 million CDR3-containing paired-end reads were obtained from each sample. The Mint cDNA synthesis kit, primed by a TRBC-specific oligonucleotide, was used to synthesize first-strand cDNA from all RNA. Following uracil-DNA glycosylase treatment, all cDNA underwent a first 18-cycle PCR with the universal primers M1SS and BC2_uni_R. The authors processed their data as follows. For normalization, 1 million high-quality reads, each with a distinct molecular identifier, were randomly selected from each sample. Instead of being binned into consensus sequences, reads with shared molecular identifiers were discarded. MiTCR, with a Q25 quality threshold and the strictest error-elimination algorithm, was used for CDR3 identification, clonotype clustering and error correction. A nonparametric unseen species model using Euler transformation provided a lower-bound estimate of total TCR beta diversity. Through fastp at Q25 and MiXCR, TCRdb rebuilt clones from the public reads, retaining in-frame beta chains. Rows with one shared CDR3 protein collapse into an entry with the most common genes and DNA. It is TCRdb's table, rather than the study itself, that gives the V and J calls and clone size. This sample gives roughly 1.7 million distinct CDR3 sequences in total; about 35% of them show up just once. The ten largest clones add up to about 11% of the sample.

What was sequenced was blood. The chain was built from TRBV5-1 and TRBJ2-3; 8 bases in the middle match TRBD2. The receptor was derived from a young woman in good health. In nucleotide form, the sequence is TGCGCCAGCAGCCCTCCGGCGGGAGGAGCAGGTACGCAGTATTTT. This sequence encodes CASSPPAGGAGTQYF.